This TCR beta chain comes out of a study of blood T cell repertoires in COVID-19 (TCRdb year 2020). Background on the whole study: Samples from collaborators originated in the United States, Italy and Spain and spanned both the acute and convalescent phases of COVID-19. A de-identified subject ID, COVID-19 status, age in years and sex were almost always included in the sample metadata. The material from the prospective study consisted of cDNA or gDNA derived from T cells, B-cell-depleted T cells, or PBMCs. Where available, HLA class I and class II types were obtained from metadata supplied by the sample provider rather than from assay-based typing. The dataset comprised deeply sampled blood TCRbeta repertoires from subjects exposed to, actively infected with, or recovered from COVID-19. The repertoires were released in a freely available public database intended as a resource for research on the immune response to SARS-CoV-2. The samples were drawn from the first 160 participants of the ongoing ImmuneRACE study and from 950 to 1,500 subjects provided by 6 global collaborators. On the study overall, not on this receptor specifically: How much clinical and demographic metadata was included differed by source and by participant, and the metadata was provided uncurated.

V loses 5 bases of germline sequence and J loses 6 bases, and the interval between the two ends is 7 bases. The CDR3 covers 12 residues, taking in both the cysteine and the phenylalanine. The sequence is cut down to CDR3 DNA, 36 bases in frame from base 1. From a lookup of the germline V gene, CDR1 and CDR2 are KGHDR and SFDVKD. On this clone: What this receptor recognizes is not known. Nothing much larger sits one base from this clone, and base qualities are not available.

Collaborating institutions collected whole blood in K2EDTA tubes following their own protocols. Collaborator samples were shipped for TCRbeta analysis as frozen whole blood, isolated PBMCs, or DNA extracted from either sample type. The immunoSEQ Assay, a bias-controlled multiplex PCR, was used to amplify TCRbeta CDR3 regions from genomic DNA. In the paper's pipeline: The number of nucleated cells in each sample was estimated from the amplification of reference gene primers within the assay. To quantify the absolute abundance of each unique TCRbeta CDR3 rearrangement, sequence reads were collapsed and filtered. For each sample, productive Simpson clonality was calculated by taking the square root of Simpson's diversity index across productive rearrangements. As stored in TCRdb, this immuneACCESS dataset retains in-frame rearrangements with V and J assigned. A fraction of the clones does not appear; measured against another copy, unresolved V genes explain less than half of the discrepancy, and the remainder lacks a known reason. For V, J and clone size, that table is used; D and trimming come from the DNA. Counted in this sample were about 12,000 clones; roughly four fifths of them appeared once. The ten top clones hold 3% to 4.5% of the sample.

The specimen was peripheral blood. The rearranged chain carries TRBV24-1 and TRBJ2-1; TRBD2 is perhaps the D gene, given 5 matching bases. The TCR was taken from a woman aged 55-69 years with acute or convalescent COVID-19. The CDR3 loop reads CATSAGFNEQFF. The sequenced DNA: TGTGCCACCAGTGCGGGGTTCAATGAGCAGTTCTTC.